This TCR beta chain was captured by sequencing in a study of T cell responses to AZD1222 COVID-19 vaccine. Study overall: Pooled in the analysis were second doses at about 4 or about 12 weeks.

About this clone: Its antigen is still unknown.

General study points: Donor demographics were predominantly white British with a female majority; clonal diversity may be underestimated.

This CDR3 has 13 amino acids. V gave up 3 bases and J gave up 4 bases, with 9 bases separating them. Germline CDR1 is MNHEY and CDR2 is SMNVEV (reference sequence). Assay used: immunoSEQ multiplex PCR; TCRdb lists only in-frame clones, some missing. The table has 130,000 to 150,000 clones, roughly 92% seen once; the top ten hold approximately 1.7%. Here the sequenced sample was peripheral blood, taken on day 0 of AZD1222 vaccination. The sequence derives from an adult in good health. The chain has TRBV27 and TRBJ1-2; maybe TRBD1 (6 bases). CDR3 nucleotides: TGTGCCAGCAGTTTCCCACAGGGCTATGGCTACACCTTC. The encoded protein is CASSFPQGYGYTF.